This TCR beta chain was observed in a study of radiation and T cells in renal cell carcinoma. Study-wide findings and caveats: Pretreatment tumor biopsies were lacking, so baseline clonotypes are unknown. In blood, top tumor clones expanded by 2 weeks, shrinking by 4.

This clone came up once. No antigen is known for it. The protocol was immunoSEQ multiplex PCR, while the TCRdb copy is restricted to in-frame clones and leaves out a portion. Seen here are roughly 90,000 clones, just under 85% observed once, and the top ten hold roughly 8.8%. Specified time point: blood 4 weeks post-SBRT, at nephrectomy. As to treatment: 15 Gy SBRT to primary tumor, nephrectomy 4 weeks later. Radiation-treated patients gave blood at baseline, week 2 and week 4. The patient's renal cell carcinoma had clear cell pathology. The CDR3 covers 12 residues. Looked up from germline, CDR1 is MDHEN and CDR2 is SYDVKM. V gave up 5 bases and J gave up 7 bases, with 9 bases separating them.

The sequence was collected from a man between 50 and 59 years old with renal cell carcinoma. Sequencing used blood, obtained from a patient whose treatment included radiotherapy and nephrectomy. The V gene is TRBV28, the J gene TRBJ1-5; D gene unclear. The CDR3 nucleotides are TGTGCCAGCAGTCCCCCGGGGCAGCCCCAGCATTTT. Translated: CASSPPGQPQHF. Together with reference TRBV28 and TRBJ1-5, the CDR3 gives the full variable domain: DVKVTQSSRYLVKRTGEKVFLECVQDMDHENMFWYRQDPGLGLRLIYFSYDVKMKEKGDIPEGYSVSREKKERFSLILESASTNQTSMYLCASSPPGQPQHFGDGTRLSIL.